This paragraph covers one T cell receptor (beta chain) sequence. The data are from a study of blood T cell repertoires in COVID-19. Looking at the study overall: Acute-phase and convalescent COVID-19 samples originated in the United States, Italy and Spain. Nucleic acid was either cDNA or gDNA, and it came from T cells, B-cell-depleted T cells, or PBMCs.

Under the authors' procedure: Reference gene primer amplification yielded estimated nucleated cell counts. Data came from immunoSEQ multiplex PCR; TCRdb stores just in-frame clones and leaves some out. V and J calls and clone size are those listed in that table; D and trimming were worked out from the DNA. This table has 62,000 or so clones, 85% to 90% appearing once. This CDR3 region has 14 residues. After removal of 4 bases from V and 10 bases from J, the junction contained 9 bases not matched to a gene. The germline V gene has CDR1 SGHNT and CDR2 YYREEE (reference sequence). The TCR originated in a man aged 50 to 60 with acute or convalescent COVID-19. The V and J genes are TRBV5-4 and TRBJ1-4; 8 bases fit TRBD1. The specimen sequenced was peripheral blood. The CDR3 DNA reads as TGTGCCAGCAGCCCTGGACAGGGTGGGGGAAAACTGTTTTTT. Translating gives CASSPGQGGGKLFF.